This TCR beta chain was documented in a study of blood T cell repertoires in COVID-19. Turning to the study itself: Sources were T cells, B-cell-depleted T cells, or PBMCs; the material itself was cDNA or gDNA.

Per the original data handling: Amplification with reference gene primers provided the estimates of nucleated cell counts. Libraries were prepared by immunoSEQ multiplex PCR; TCRdb keeps only in-frame clonotypes and omits some of them. That table is the source of V, J and clone size, and D and trimming were worked out from the DNA. Counted here are under 250,000 clones, 83% occurring once; the ten biggest clones make up 3% to 4.5%. The CDR3 covers 13 residues. V lost 3 bases and J 5 bases, leaving 13 bases between the germline ends. The germline V gene encodes CDR1 DFQATT and CDR2 SNEGSKA (reference sequence). Study members were between roughly 18 and 89 years old and lived in some 26 US regions.

The sequencing sample was made of PBMCs or T cells enriched from blood (not recorded which). V gene TRBV20-1 combines with J gene TRBJ1-1; weak D call: TRBD1 (6 bases). The receptor was derived from a woman aged 40 to 50 who had been exposed to COVID-19. CDR3 bases: TGCAGTGCTAGTGCCGCTAGGGGGACTGAAGCTTTCTTT. It specifies CSASAARGTEAFF.